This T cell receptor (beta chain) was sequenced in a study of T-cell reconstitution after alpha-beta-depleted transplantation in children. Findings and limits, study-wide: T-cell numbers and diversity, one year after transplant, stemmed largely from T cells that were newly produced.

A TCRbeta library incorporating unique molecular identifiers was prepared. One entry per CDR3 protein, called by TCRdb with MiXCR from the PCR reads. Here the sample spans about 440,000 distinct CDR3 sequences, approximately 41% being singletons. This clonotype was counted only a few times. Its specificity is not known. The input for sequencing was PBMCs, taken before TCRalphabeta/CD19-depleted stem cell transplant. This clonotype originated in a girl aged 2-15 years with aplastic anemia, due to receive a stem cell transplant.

CDR3 residues: CASSLDLTGAEKAFF. The CDR3 DNA is TGTGCCAGCAGTTTGGACCTAACAGGGGCGGAAAAAGCTTTCTTT. This chain joins TRBV28 and TRBJ1-1, with TRBD1 matching 7 bases. Looked up from germline, CDR1 is MDHEN and CDR2 is SYDVKM. The V and J ends lost 3 bases and 9 bases, in that order; junction bases with no gene match: 13. The CDR3 has 15 amino acids.